These T cell receptor beta chains were read from a single sample in a study of tumor-infiltrating lymphocytes in primary liver carcinoma. TCRdb re-analysed the multiplex PCR reads in MiXCR, keeping a single row per CDR3 protein. There are fewer than 150,000 distinct CDR3 sequences in the sample; about 68% occur only once, and approximately 10% lies in the top ten. Sequencing input: liver tumor tissue from sampling region 1. Receptors were obtained from an older woman with primary liver carcinoma and hepatitis B virus infection. CDR3s include the opening cysteine and the closing phenylalanine or tryptophan.

V,J,CDR3
TRBV4-1,TRBJ1-5,CASSPGGNQPQHF
TRBV7-8,TRBJ1-1,CASSLSSAGGGTEAFF
TRBV30,TRBJ2-7,CVWSVPGTGRQYF
TRBV5-4,TRBJ2-2,CASRSLAGGGTGELFF
TRBV28,TRBJ2-7,CAIRSSSGSYEQYF
TRBV20-1,TRBJ2-1,CSGGPPGYNEQFF
TRBV7-3,TRBJ2-1,CASSPTSGTLNEQFF
TRBV10-3,TRBJ1-2,CAIRDGKTGYGYTF
TRBV28,TRBJ2-6,CANSLISGRAGANVLTF
TRBV12-3/TRBV12-4,TRBJ2-6,CASSSAGANVPTF
TRBV18,TRBJ2-2,CASSPRAGENTGELFF
TRBV6-6,TRBJ1-6,CASSTTTGGSRSPLHF
TRBV7-9,TRBJ2-7,CASSSSGRAPKQYF
TRBV28,TRBJ2-3,CASSFGAVGGTDTQYF
TRBV11-2,TRBJ2-2,CASSVGLAGLGELFF
TRBV6-5,TRBJ2-7,CASSPRQGASHEQYF
TRBV2,TRBJ2-5,CASSERTRLETQYF
TRBV10-3,TRBJ2-3,CAIRAYGSTDTQYF
TRBV28,TRBJ1-1,CASSLGRRDTEAFF
TRBV11-2,TRBJ1-1,CASRHGGAGGFSETFF
TRBV10-2,TRBJ2-1,CTSRALAENNEQFF
TRBV29-1,TRBJ2-3,CSVEGAPGRPTDTQYF
TRBV10-2,TRBJ1-1,CARRERQTNTEAFF
TRBV11-1,TRBJ1-5,CASSLISTGLNQPQHF
TRBV28,TRBJ2-7,CASSPHLYKQYF
TRBV30,TRBJ2-2,CAWRSMTGELFF
TRBV5-1,TRBJ2-5,CASIVDKPQETQYF
TRBV12-3/TRBV12-4,TRBJ2-3,CASLWREKSTDTQYF
TRBV2,TRBJ2-2,CASSADTGELLF
TRBV11-2,TRBJ2-3,CASSLRGLAGLVVRTDTQYF
TRBV7-9,TRBJ1-2,CANSLVHEDGYTF
TRBV11-2,TRBJ2-1,CASSLASMPFF
TRBV28,TRBJ1-1,CASSLGQLNSEAFF
TRBV19,TRBJ2-1,CASSILTGGRRNEQFF
TRBV12-3/TRBV12-4,TRBJ1-1,CASSPWTGTNTEAFF
TRBV29-1,TRBJ1-4,CSVAFPDSGTGRELFF
TRBV6-1,TRBJ2-1,CASSPLAGGSYNEQFF
TRBV5-6,TRBJ2-5,CASSLGLVEETQYF